The source of this T cell receptor (beta chain) is a study of T cell responses to AZD1222 COVID-19 vaccine. Germline CDR1 is SNHLY and CDR2 is FYNNEI. The length of the CDR3 is 14 residues. The V gene lost 5 bases and the J gene lost 4 bases, with 14 bases spanning the gap. TCRdb keeps only in-frame clones here, not all; method: immunoSEQ multiplex PCR. The sample carries 160,000 or so clones, about 92% recorded once. As regards this clone: Its antigen is undetermined.

Findings and caveats of the study: Recipients of two AZD1222 doses showed rising Spike-specific TCR breadth and depth.

The specimen comprised peripheral blood, sampled on day 0 of MenACWY control vaccination. The clonotype was recovered from an adult in good health. This chain uses TRBV2 with TRBJ1-2; tentatively, D is TRBD1 (5 bases). Here the CDR3 reads CASSTRSQGYGYTF. CDR3 coding DNA: TGTGCCAGCAGTACGCGGAGTCAGGGCTATGGCTACACCTTC.